Below, 30 T cell receptor beta chains from the same sample are listed, as sequenced in a study of T cell repertoires in cytomegalovirus infection. TCRdb fed the reads into MiXCR, producing one record per CDR3 protein. The data contain about 200,000 distinct CDR3 sequences, 7.5% to 10% of them singletons. Sequencing was carried out using PBMCs. These receptors all stem from a human donor in good health (CMV status not recorded). Some clones in this sample may be carry-over from other donors' samples.

This clonotype was seen at least ten times. As DNA, the CDR3 is TGTGCCAGCAGAGGGTATGGGGCAGCGAACACCGGGGAGCTGTTTTTT. Its translation: CASRGYGAANTGELFF. The rearrangement links TRBV6-1 to TRBJ2-2, with a weak D call TRBD1 (5 bases). V lost 6 bases, J lost 0 bases, and 14 bases lay in between. Per germline, CDR1 MNHNS and CDR2 SASEGT. The CDR3 runs 16 residues.

As regards this clonotype: A read error is possible here, since a much larger clone lies one base away. CDR3 in amino acids: CAGSYRAGSTGELFF. The DNA of the CDR3 is TGTGCCGGCAGCTACCGGGCAGGGAGCACCGGGGAGCTGTTTTTT. This rearrangement joins TRBV7-1 to TRBJ2-2; D may be TRBD1 or TRBD2 (5 bases each). TRBV7-1 qualifies as an ORF whose function is uncertain. This CDR3 spans 15 amino acids.

V is TRBV15 and J is TRBJ2-3; D possibly corresponds to TRBD2 (6 bases). CDR1 is LNHNV and CDR2 is YYDKDF in the germline V gene (reference sequence). V was shortened by 5 bases and J by 1 base, with 7 bases between the two germline ends. The CDR3 has 13 residues. In DNA form, the CDR3 reads TGTGCCACCAGCGGCGGGGGCACAGATACGCAGTATTTT. Its protein is CATSGGGTDTQYF.

In regard to this clonotype: Given a much more abundant clone one base away, this may be a read error. The chain carries TRBV11-2 and TRBJ1-1; TRBD1 might be the D (5 bases). Trimming pared 4 bases from V and 11 bases from J, leaving 11 bases between. CDR1 and CDR2 from the germline V gene are SGHAT and FQNNGV. The CDR3 consists of 11 residues. This chain's CDR3 is CASSYRGGAFF. As DNA, the CDR3 is TGTGCCAGCAGCTACCGGGGCGGGGCTTTCTTT.

This clonotype was picked up many times. For the CDR3, the DNA is TGTGCCAGCAGCTTGGGGAGTGGGGGGTCTACCTATGGCTACACCTTC. This gives the protein CASSLGSGGSTYGYTF. The gene calls are TRBV5-5 and TRBJ1-2; a possible D gene is TRBD1 (5 bases). V lost 0 bases, J lost 4 bases, and 16 bases lay in between. Germline-derived CDR1 and CDR2 are SGHKS and YYEKEE (reference sequence). CDR3 length: 16 amino acids.

This clonotype was seen at least ten times. The DNA for the CDR3 is TGTGCCAGCAGCTTGGGGACAGGGAATACTCGAGGCTACACCTTC. It translates to CASSLGTGNTRGYTF. This chain uses TRBV7-2 with TRBJ1-2; 9 nucleotides agree with TRBD1. The germline V gene encodes CDR1 SGHTA and CDR2 FQGNSA. CDR3 length: 15 amino acids. V lost 3 bases and J lost 8; bases outside the gene matches: 10.

Ten or more counts support this clonotype. The genes are TRBV7-2 and TRBJ1-5; no clear D. CDR3 size: 13 residues. Germline loops: CDR1 SGHTA, CDR2 FQGNSA. With 5 bases removed from V and 4 bases from J, the gap between germline ends came to 9 bases. The CDR3 spells CASSPHRNQPQHF. The CDR3 region has the DNA TGTGCCAGCAGCCCACATCGGAATCAGCCCCAGCATTTT.

The sample holds many counts of this clonotype. This chain links TRBV7-2 with TRBJ2-3; 9 bases are shared with TRBD1. CDR1 and CDR2 (germline): SGHTA, FQGNSA. This CDR3 is 17 amino acids long. V shed 6 bases, J shed 3 bases, and the junction held 13 bases outside the gene matches. DNA of the CDR3: TGTGCCAGCAGACGATTCACAGGGGGCGTTTTGACAGATACGCAGTATTTT. Its translation is CASRRFTGGVLTDTQYF.

This clonotype showed up many times. J is TRBJ2-3 and V is TRBV7-8, with D maybe TRBD2 (7 bases). CDR1 is SGHVS, CDR2 FQNEAQ, per germline. The V and J ends lost 5 bases and 6 bases respectively, with 18 bases between them. There are 15 residues in the CDR3. CDR3 protein: CASSPRGEGEDTQYF. The DNA for the CDR3 is TGTGCCAGCAGCCCACGGGGGGAGGGGGAGGATACGCAGTATTTT.

The chain joins TRBV27 to TRBJ2-5; D not certain. This CDR3 is built from 13 residues. The germline V gene encodes CDR1 MNHEY and CDR2 SMNVEV (reference sequence). Trimming removed 4 bases from V and 0 bases from J, with 6 bases in between. CDR3 residues: CASSSVNQETQYF. The CDR3, as DNA: TGTGCCAGCAGTTCTGTGAACCAAGAGACCCAGTACTTC.

This clonotype was picked up a small number of times. The V and J genes are TRBV18 and TRBJ1-1, with a possible D match to TRBD1 (6 bases). This CDR3 has 15 residues. Deletions cut 4 bases from V and 1 base from J, with 13 bases between. Germline CDR1 is KGHSH and CDR2 is LQKENI. CDR3 DNA sequence: TGTGCCAGCTCACTAGGGGGGCAGGGGAACACTGAAGCTTTCTTT. The encoded protein is CASSLGGQGNTEAFF.

This clonotype was observed many times. This chain links TRBV7-9 with TRBJ2-2; weak D call: TRBD2 (6 bases). Germline CDR1 is SEHNR and CDR2 is FQNEAQ (reference sequence). This CDR3 has 16 amino acids. V was shortened by 5 bases and J by 5 bases, with 18 bases between the two germline ends. This CDR3 is CASSRLRGAGTGELFF. The CDR3 region has the DNA TGTGCCAGCAGCCGCTTGCGGGGAGCTGGGACCGGGGAGCTGTTTTTT.

The table lists this clonotype with many counts. The chain employs TRBV2 and TRBJ1-5; D gene ambiguous. Deletions cut 4 bases from V and 2 bases from J, with 21 bases between. Germline loops: CDR1 SNHLY, CDR2 FYNNEI. The CDR3 loop spans 18 amino acids. The CDR3 loop is CASSVIGPHYGGNQPQHF. The CDR3 region has the DNA TGTGCCAGCAGTGTCATAGGGCCTCACTACGGGGGCAATCAGCCCCAGCATTTT.

This clonotype was recorded at least ten times. V gene TRBV4-3 combines with J gene TRBJ2-7; 9 bases align to TRBD1. Germline V gene sequence: CDR1 LGHNA, CDR2 YSLEER. Unmatched junction bases numbered 3, after V lost 3 bases and J lost 3 bases. There are 14 residues in the CDR3. This CDR3 reads CASSQDRGSYEQYF. As DNA, the CDR3 is TGCGCCAGCAGCCAGGACAGGGGAAGCTACGAGCAGTACTTC.

In this sample, this clonotype turned up a few times. The chain combines TRBV15 with TRBJ1-5, with D maybe TRBD1 (6 bases). Germline CDR1 is LNHNV and CDR2 is YYDKDF (reference sequence). There are 15 residues in the CDR3. Trimming cost V 1 base and J 6 bases, with 13 bases left between them. The CDR3 coding sequence is TGTGCCACCAGCAGAGGAGGGGGGGCCGGTCAGCCCCAGCATTTT. This codes for CATSRGGGAGQPQHF.

The gene calls are TRBV20-1 and TRBJ1-6; possible D gene TRBD1, 6 bases. V shed 5 bases and J shed 11 bases, with 13 bases lying between them. This CDR3 contains 12 residues. CDR1 DFQATT and CDR2 SNEGSKA come from the germline V gene (reference sequence). The chain's CDR3 is CSALQGRAPLHF. In nucleotides, the CDR3 is TGCAGTGCTCTACAGGGAAGGGCACCCCTCCACTTT.

This clonotype was observed at least ten times. V gene TRBV7-3 combines with J gene TRBJ2-7; possible D gene TRBD2, 5 bases. CDR3 length: 12 residues. Trimming cost V 5 bases and J 6 bases, with 11 bases left between them. CDR1 is SGHTA, CDR2 FQGTGA, per germline. Here the CDR3 DNA reads TGTGCCAGCAGCCGGGATGGAGGCGAGCAGTACTTC. Protein product: CASSRDGGEQYF.

This clonotype was seen at least ten times. This chain connects TRBV7-2 to TRBJ2-7; 8 bases map to TRBD2. CDR3 size: 17 residues. Germline CDR1 is SGHTA and CDR2 is FQGNSA. Trimming took 0 bases from V and 0 from J; bases not matched to a gene: 7. CDR3 in DNA: TGTGCCAGCAGCTTAGCAGTAGCGGGGACGAGCTCCTACGAGCAGTACTTC. As protein: CASSLAVAGTSSYEQYF.

This clonotype was seen a handful of times. The chain carries TRBV7-3 and TRBJ2-3; D is unresolved. Per the germline V gene, CDR1 is SGHTA and CDR2 is FQGTGA. The CDR3 sequence is 14 residues long. V was pared by 5 bases and J by 4 bases, with 13 bases between. The CDR3 is CASSAFLGADTQYF. As DNA, the CDR3 is TGTGCCAGCAGCGCTTTCCTCGGAGCAGATACGCAGTATTTT. The variable domain in full, with the rest retrieved from reference TRBV7-3 and TRBJ2-3, is GAGVSQTPSNKVTEKGKYVELRCDPISGHTALYWYRQSLGQGPEFLIYFQGTGAADDSGLPNDRFFAVRPEGSVSTLKIQRTERGDSAVYLCASSAFLGADTQYFGPGTRLTVL.

This clonotype has a count of ten or more. The rearrangement links TRBV19 to TRBJ2-1, with 12 bases identical to TRBD2. Germline CDR1 is LNHDA and CDR2 is SQIVND (reference sequence). V was clipped by 5 bases and J by 4 bases; unmatched bases: 6. CDR3 length: 16 amino acids. CDR3 protein: CASSALAGGQYNEQFF. For the CDR3, the DNA is TGTGCCAGTAGTGCCCTAGCGGGAGGGCAGTACAATGAGCAGTTCTTC.

Of note for this clonotype: With a much larger clone just one base away, this may be a read error. This CDR3 reads CASSLGTGGTTETQYF. CDR3 DNA: TGCGCCAGCAGCTTGGGGACAGGGGGGACCACAGAGACCCAGTACTTC. The chain uses TRBV5-1 and TRBJ2-5, with 10 bases fitting TRBD1. Germline loops: CDR1 SGHRS, CDR2 YFSETQ. The V segment lost 0 bases and the J segment 4 bases; nucleotides outside the gene matches: 6. The CDR3 covers 16 residues.

This clonotype was picked up many times. The chain couples TRBV7-2 to TRBJ1-6; no clear D. This CDR3 spans 13 amino acids. The V end lost 1 base, the J end lost 9 bases, and 7 bases lay between the germline ends. Germline assignment: CDR1 SGHTA and CDR2 FQGNSA. CDR3 loop: CASSLEGGSPLHF. CDR3 coding DNA: TGTGCCAGCAGCTTAGAAGGCGGTTCACCCCTCCACTTT.

The CDR3, as DNA: TGTGCCAGCAGTCGGTCAGGAGACAATCAGCCCCAGCATTTT. Translation gives CASSRSGDNQPQHF. This chain connects TRBV28 to TRBJ1-5; no definite D call. Germline V gene sequence: CDR1 MDHEN, CDR2 SYDVKM. This CDR3 comprises 14 residues. Trimming took 5 bases from V and 3 from J, leaving 11 bases between them.

This clonotype was seen repeatedly, ten times or more. This sequence joins TRBV5-6 and TRBJ2-7; D is perhaps TRBD1 or TRBD2 (5 bases each). V gave up 4 bases and J gave up 2 bases, with 16 bases separating them. Looked up from germline, CDR1 is SGHDT and CDR2 is YYEEEE. There are 15 residues in the CDR3. CDR3 sequence (DNA): TGTGCCAGCAGCACCGGGACGGGACCCACCTACGAGCAGTACTTC. This encodes CASSTGTGPTYEQYF.

This clonotype has only a few counts. The rearrangement links TRBV19 to TRBJ2-2; D call uncertain. This CDR3 has 15 amino acids. The germline V gene encodes CDR1 LNHDA and CDR2 SQIVND (reference sequence). The germline V and J ends were trimmed by 3 bases and 2 bases, with 10 bases remaining between them. The DNA for the CDR3 is TGTGCCAGTAGTATTGGGCAGGTTAACACCGGGGAGCTGTTTTTT. It translates to CASSIGQVNTGELFF.

The chain carries TRBV2 and TRBJ1-3; D is uncertain. CDR3 length equals 14 residues. Germline loops: CDR1 SNHLY, CDR2 FYNNEI. The V end lost 10 bases, the J end lost 0 bases, and 13 bases lay between the germline ends. The CDR3 is CAIPNPSSGNTIYF. CDR3 in DNA: TGTGCCATTCCAAATCCCTCCTCTGGAAACACCATATATTTT.

This clonotype showed up just a few times. The chain combines TRBV7-2 with TRBJ1-5; D uncertain. Per the germline V gene, CDR1 is SGHTA and CDR2 is FQGNSA. The V and J ends lost 5 bases and 7 bases respectively, with 18 bases between them. The CDR3 consists of 15 residues. CDR3 region: CASSPTPYGRQPQHF. CDR3 DNA: TGTGCCAGCAGCCCGACCCCCTATGGGCGACAGCCCCAGCATTTT.

For this clonotype: A read error may account for a junction end that differs from germline. This chain connects TRBV7-4 to TRBJ2-1; 8 positions agree with TRBD2. CDR3 length equals 15 residues. The germline CDR1 and CDR2 sequences are SGHVT and SQSDAQ. The chain's CDR3 is CANSFGGGLGNEQFF. The CDR3 region has the DNA TGTGCCAACAGCTTCGGGGGGGGTCTTGGAAATGAGCAGTTCTTC.

This clonotype appeared many times. V and J are TRBV12-5 and TRBJ1-3; unclear D gene. Germline lookup yields CDR1 LGHNT and CDR2 FRNRAP. Trimming took 6 bases from V and 4 from J, leaving 10 bases between them. CDR3 size: 13 residues. The CDR3 is CASGGGQGNTIYF. The CDR3 DNA sequence: TGTGCTAGTGGCGGAGGGCAGGGAAACACCATATATTTT.

This clonotype showed up many times. The chain employs TRBV7-2 and TRBJ2-3; D gene unclear. This CDR3 contains 14 residues. Trimming shortened V by 3 bases and J by 5 bases, and 12 bases separated the two germline ends. CDR1 and CDR2 (germline): SGHTA, FQGNSA. CDR3 region: CASSLGSRGDTQYF. CDR3 nucleotides: TGTGCCAGCAGCTTGGGGTCGAGAGGAGATACGCAGTATTTT.